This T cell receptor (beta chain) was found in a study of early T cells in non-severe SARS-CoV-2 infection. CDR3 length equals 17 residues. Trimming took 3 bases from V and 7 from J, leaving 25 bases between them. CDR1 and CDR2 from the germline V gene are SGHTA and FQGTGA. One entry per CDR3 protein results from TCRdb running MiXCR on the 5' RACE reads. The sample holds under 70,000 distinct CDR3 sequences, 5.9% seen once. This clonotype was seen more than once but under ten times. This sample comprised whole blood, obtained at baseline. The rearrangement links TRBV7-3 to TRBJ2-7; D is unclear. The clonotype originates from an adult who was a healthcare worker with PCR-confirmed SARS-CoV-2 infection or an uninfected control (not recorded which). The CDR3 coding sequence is TGTGCCAGCAGCTTTCCCCGCTCTGGAAACGGTAGAGGAGAGCAGTACTTC. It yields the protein CASSFPRSGNGRGEQYF.